These 24 T cell receptor beta chains were all obtained from the same sample, sequenced in a study of blood T cell repertoires in COVID-19. Profiled with immunoSEQ multiplex PCR; TCRdb holds only in-frame clones, not every one. Of tens of thousands of clones listed, 86% are singletons. Input material: peripheral blood. These TCRs come from a man aged 60 to 75 with acute or convalescent COVID-19.

This clone was observed a handful of times. Distinct nucleotide sequences in the sample also encode this CDR3. The genes are TRBV7-2 and TRBJ2-1; the match to TRBD2 covers 10 bases. The CDR3 has 16 amino acids. V lost 1 base, J lost 4 bases, and 4 bases stayed unmatched. Germline CDR1 reads SGHTA; CDR2 reads FQGNSA. The CDR3 loop reads CASSLDSGGTYNEQFF. The CDR3, as DNA: TGTGCCAGCAGCTTAGATAGCGGGGGGACTTACAATGAGCAGTTCTTC.

This clone was detected only a few times. This sequence joins TRBV6-5 and TRBJ2-2; TRBD1 might be the D (6 bases). The CDR3 length is 14 residues. V lost 7 bases and J lost 5, with 14 bases in between. Germline V gene data show CDR1 as MNHEY and CDR2 as SVGAGI. Here the CDR3 DNA reads TGTGCCAGCACGATAACACAGGGTACCGGGGAGCTGTTTTTT. Residues: CASTITQGTGELFF.

The rearrangement links TRBV6-5 to TRBJ1-2; D remains unclear. The length of the CDR3 is 15 residues. Trimming took off 6 bases at V and 0 bases at J, with 14 bases between the two ends. The germline V gene has CDR1 MNHEY and CDR2 SVGAGI. The CDR3 here is CASRGDMLSNYGYTF. As DNA, the CDR3 is TGTGCCAGCAGGGGCGACATGCTCTCTAACTATGGCTACACCTTC.

The chain is built from TRBV5-1 and TRBJ2-5; tentative D call: TRBD2 (6 bases). The tail of the sequence fits TRBJ2-7 better, so the J call may be wrong. CDR3 length equals 16 residues. CDR1 and CDR2 (germline): SGHRS, YFSETQ. The CDR3 here is CASASIMGGRSYEQYF. The CDR3 DNA reads TGCGCCAGCGCCTCAATCATGGGAGGCAGGTCCTACGAGCAGTACTTC.

This clone was seen a handful of times. This sequence joins TRBV5-8 and TRBJ1-2, with 8 bases matching TRBD1. Germline CDR1 is SGHTS and CDR2 is YDEGEE. This CDR3 has 16 residues. V shed 0 bases, J shed 1 base, and the junction held 5 bases outside the gene matches. CDR3 nucleotide sequence: TGTGCCAGCAGCTTGGAGACAGGGGTACTTAACTATGGCTACACCTTC. Translated, it gives CASSLETGVLNYGYTF.

The chain carries TRBV30 and TRBJ1-1, with D unresolved. Deletions cut 0 bases from V and 1 base from J, with 12 bases between. The germline V gene has CDR1 GTSNPN and CDR2 SVGIG (reference sequence). The CDR3 loop spans 15 amino acids. The CDR3 coding sequence is TGTGCCTGGAGTGTTCCCCCCCCCGGGAACACTGAAGCTTTCTTT. As protein: CAWSVPPPGNTEAFF.

J is TRBJ1-5 and V is TRBV3-1 (or the pseudogene TRBV3-2); D is unclear. CDR1 is LGHDT and CDR2 is YNNKEL in the germline V gene (reference sequence). The V and J ends lost 1 base and 0 bases respectively, with 7 bases between them. This CDR3 is built from 15 residues. CDR3 coding DNA: TGTGCCAGCAGCCAAGTCCCAGATAGCAATCAGCCCCAGCATTTT. Protein sequence: CASSQVPDSNQPQHF.

The chain employs TRBV5-3 and TRBJ2-5; D gene uncertain. TRBV5-3 is an open reading frame, and its role is uncertain. V was clipped by 1 base and J by 2 bases, with 9 bases between them. The CDR3 contains 14 residues. The CDR3 nucleotides are TGTGCCAGAAGCTTGACTGGCGGACAAGAGACCCAGTACTTC. This translates into CARSLTGGQETQYF.

The chain has TRBV6-7 and TRBJ2-2, with TRBD2 as a possible D gene (5 bases). TRBV6-7 is reported as an ORF; its role is uncertain. Trimming left V 4 bases short and J 4 bases short, with 7 bases between. The length of the CDR3 is 13 residues. The DNA of the CDR3 is TGTGCCAGCAGTTCCGGACTCACCGGGGAGCTGTTTTTT. Translating gives CASSSGLTGELFF.

This chain connects TRBV11-3 to TRBJ2-3; 9 bases align to TRBD2. From germline, CDR1 is SGHNT and CDR2 YENEEA. Unmatched junction bases numbered 7, after V lost 5 bases and J lost 1 base. The CDR3 extends over 16 amino acids. This CDR3 is CASSGLERGGTDTQYF. The CDR3 bases are TGTGCCAGCAGCGGGCTAGAGCGGGGGGGCACAGATACGCAGTATTTT.

The gene calls are TRBV6-5 and TRBJ1-1, with D possibly matching TRBD1 (6 bases). V lost 6 bases, J lost 5 bases, and 16 bases lay in between. The CDR3 extends over 14 amino acids. CDR1 is MNHEY and CDR2 is SVGAGI in the germline V gene. CDR3 DNA sequence: TGTGCCAGCAGACTGACAGGAGGTGGGACTGAAGCTTTCTTT. Amino acids: CASRLTGGGTEAFF.

The rearrangement links TRBV5-4 to TRBJ1-3, with unresolved D. Trimming removed 5 bases at V and 2 bases at J, with 14 bases between. The CDR3 consists of 15 residues. Germline lookup yields CDR1 SGHNT and CDR2 YYREEE (reference sequence). This chain's CDR3 is CASSQVGGAGNTIYF. The CDR3 DNA follows: TGTGCCAGCAGTCAGGTTGGCGGGGCTGGAAACACCATATATTTT. The full variable domain, rest sourced from reference TRBV5-4 and TRBJ1-3, is ETGVTQSPTHLIKTRGQQVTLRCSSQSGHNTVSWYQQALGQGPQFIFQYYREEENGRGNFPPRFSGLQFPNYSSELNVNALELDDSALYLCASSQVGGAGNTIYFGEGSWLTVV.

The CDR3 sequence is CASGLVNLGTGGLATNEKLFF. Here the CDR3 DNA reads TGTGCTAGTGGTTTGGTCAACCTTGGGACAGGGGGCCTCGCAACTAATGAAAAACTGTTTTTT. This chain connects TRBV12-5 to TRBJ1-4, with TRBD1 matching over 12 bases. The CDR3 covers 21 residues. Looked up from germline, CDR1 is LGHNT and CDR2 is FRNRAP. V lost 0 bases, J lost 0 bases, and 11 bases stayed unmatched.

The chain combines TRBV7-8 with TRBJ1-2; D perhaps matches TRBD1 (5 bases). CDR1 is SGHVS, CDR2 FQNEAQ, per germline. The CDR3 has 15 amino acids. Trimming shortened V by 5 bases and J by 4 bases, and 17 bases separated the two germline ends. The CDR3 spells CASSHRGGAGYGYTF. The DNA of the CDR3 is TGTGCCAGCAGCCACCGCGGCGGGGCCGGCTATGGCTACACCTTC.

This sequence joins TRBV30 and TRBJ1-1, with D perhaps TRBD1 (5 bases). Germline V gene lookup returns CDR1 GTSNPN and CDR2 SVGIG (reference sequence). The CDR3 extends over 11 amino acids. CDR3 coding DNA: TGTTCCTCAGGGCGGAACACTGAAGCTTTCTTT. Translating it yields CSSGRNTEAFF.

The chain recombines TRBV2 with TRBJ2-2; TRBD1 agrees at 7 bases. V shed 6 bases, J shed 4 bases, and the junction held 8 bases outside the gene matches. Germline CDR1 and CDR2: SNHLY and FYNNEI. The CDR3 extends over 15 amino acids. The CDR3 region is CASRKATGTTGELFF. The CDR3 DNA is TGTGCCAGCAGGAAAGCGACAGGGACCACCGGGGAGCTGTTTTTT.

The DNA for the CDR3 is TGTGCCAGTAGAATGAGGGCCGGGTTCGGCAATGAGCAGTTCTTC. This gives the protein CASRMRAGFGNEQFF. The chain carries TRBV19 and TRBJ2-1; D might be TRBD2 (5 bases). Trimming left V 6 bases short and J 6 bases short, with 18 bases between. Germline CDR1 LNHDA, CDR2 SQIVND (reference sequence). CDR3 length: 15 residues.

The chain recombines TRBV6-5 with TRBJ1-4; possible D gene TRBD1, 5 bases. V was clipped by 5 bases and J by 3 bases, with 7 bases between them. CDR3 length: 13 residues. Germline CDR1 is MNHEY and CDR2 is SVGAGI. The CDR3 loop reads CASSRQSNEKLFF. In DNA, the CDR3 is TGTGCCAGCAGTAGACAGTCTAATGAAAAACTGTTTTTT.

This chain connects TRBV10-3 to TRBJ2-7; 9 bases agree with TRBD1. Trimming at V came to 10 bases and at J to 6 bases, leaving 10 bases not matched to a gene. CDR3 length: 13 amino acids. Germline V gene lookup returns CDR1 ENHRY and CDR2 SYGVKD. CDR3 bases: TGTGCCACCCCCGGGACAGGGTCTTGCGAGCAGTACTTC. Its translation: CATPGTGSCEQYF.

This clone was found a few times. J is TRBJ2-1 and V is TRBV5-5; a possible D gene is TRBD1 (6 bases). Germline CDR1 reads SGHKS; CDR2 reads YYEKEE (reference sequence). CDR3 length: 14 residues. V was trimmed by 3 bases and J by 4 bases, leaving 11 bases between them. The CDR3 is CASSSRTGYNEQFF. Written as DNA, the CDR3 is TGTGCCAGCAGCTCCCGAACAGGGTACAATGAGCAGTTCTTC.

The chain combines TRBV6-2 or TRBV6-3 with TRBJ1-3; TRBD1 aligns across 7 bases. Unmatched junction bases numbered 3, after V lost 0 bases and J lost 7 bases. Looked up from germline, CDR1 is MNHEY and CDR2 is SVGEGT. The CDR3 length is 14 residues. The CDR3 is CASSYSGTANTIYF. The CDR3 DNA is TGTGCCAGCAGTTACTCCGGGACAGCCAACACCATATATTTT.

The J gene is TRBJ2-7, the V gene TRBV12-3 or TRBV12-4, with 7 bases matching TRBD1. After removal of 1 base from V and 8 bases from J, the junction contained 5 bases not matched to a gene. This CDR3 comprises 13 residues. CDR3 region: CASSLVDRAQQYF. The CDR3 DNA follows: TGTGCCAGCAGTTTAGTAGACAGGGCCCAGCAGTACTTC.

The gene calls are TRBV2 and TRBJ1-1; TRBD1 matches 11 bases. The CDR3 runs 12 residues. The germline V gene encodes CDR1 SNHLY and CDR2 FYNNEI. V lost 9 bases, J lost 7 bases, and 4 bases stayed unmatched. The CDR3 spells CARTGTGGEAFF. CDR3 DNA sequence: TGTGCCAGGACCGGGACAGGGGGTGAAGCTTTCTTT.

The rearrangement uses TRBV5-1 and TRBJ2-5; maybe TRBD1 (6 bases). Germline CDR1 is SGHRS and CDR2 is YFSETQ. This CDR3 contains 14 residues. Trimming shortened V by 0 bases and J by 5 bases, and 11 bases separated the two germline ends. CDR3 nucleotide sequence: TGCGCCAGCAGCTTGGACTCGAGGGGGGAGACCCAGTACTTC. Its translation: CASSLDSRGETQYF. Full variable domain (missing parts from reference TRBV5-1 and TRBJ2-5): KAGVTQTPRYLIKTRGQQVTLSCSPISGHRSVSWYQQTPGQGLQFLFEYFSETQRNKGNFPGRFSGRQFSNSRSEMNVSTLELGDSALYLCASSLDSRGETQYFGPGTRLLVL.